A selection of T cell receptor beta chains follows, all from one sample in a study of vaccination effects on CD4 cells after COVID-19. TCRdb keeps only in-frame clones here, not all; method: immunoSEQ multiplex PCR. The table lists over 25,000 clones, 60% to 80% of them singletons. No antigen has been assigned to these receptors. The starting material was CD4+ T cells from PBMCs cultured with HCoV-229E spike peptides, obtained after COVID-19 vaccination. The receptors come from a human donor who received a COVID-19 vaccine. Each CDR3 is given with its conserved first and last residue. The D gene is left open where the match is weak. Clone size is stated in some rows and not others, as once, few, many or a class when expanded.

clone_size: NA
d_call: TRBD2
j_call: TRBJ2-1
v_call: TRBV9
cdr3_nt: TGTGCCAGCAGCGTAGGTCGGGCGGGGAGGGCTAACAATGAGCAGTTCTTC
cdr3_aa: CASSVGRAGRANNEQFF

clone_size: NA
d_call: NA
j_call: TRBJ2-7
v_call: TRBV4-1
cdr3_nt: TGCGCCAGCAGCCAAGATCAGGCCCTTCCCTCCTACGAGCAGTACTTC
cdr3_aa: CASSQDQALPSYEQYF

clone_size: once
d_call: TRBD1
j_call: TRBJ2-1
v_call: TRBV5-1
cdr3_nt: TGCGCCAGCAGCTCCACTACCGGGACAGGATACAATGAGCAGTTCTTC
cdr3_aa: CASSSTTGTGYNEQFF

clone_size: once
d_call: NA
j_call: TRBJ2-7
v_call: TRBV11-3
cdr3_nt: TGTGCCAGCAGCAAACCGGGGCCCGAGGTCGACTACGAGCAGTACTTC
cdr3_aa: CASSKPGPEVDYEQYF

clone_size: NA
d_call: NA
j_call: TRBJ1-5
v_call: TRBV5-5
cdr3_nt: TGTGCCAGCAGCTTGGAGACTTATAGCAATCAGCCCCAGCATTTT
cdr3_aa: CASSLETYSNQPQHF

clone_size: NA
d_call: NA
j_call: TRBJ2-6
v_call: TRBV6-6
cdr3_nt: TGTGCCAGCAGTCCCAAACCTGGGGGAAGAGGGGCCAACGTCCTGACTTTC
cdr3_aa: CASSPKPGGRGANVLTF

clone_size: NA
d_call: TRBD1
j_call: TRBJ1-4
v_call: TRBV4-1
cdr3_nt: TGCGCCAGCAGCCAAGGTTCAGGGGGCGGGGGTGAAAAACTGTTTTTT
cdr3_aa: CASSQGSGGGGEKLFF

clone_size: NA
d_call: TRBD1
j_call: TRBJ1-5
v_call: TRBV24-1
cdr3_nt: TGTGCCACCAGTGAGGTGGACAGGATCAATCAGCCCCAGCATTTT
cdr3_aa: CATSEVDRINQPQHF

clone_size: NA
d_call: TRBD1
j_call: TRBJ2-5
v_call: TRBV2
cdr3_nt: TGTGCCGTAACCCGGGACAGCGAAGAGACCCAGTACTTC
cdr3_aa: CAVTRDSEETQYF

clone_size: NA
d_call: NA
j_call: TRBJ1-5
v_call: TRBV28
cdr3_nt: TGTGCCAGCAGTTCCCACCCTGGCAATCAGCCCCAGCATTTT
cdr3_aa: CASSSHPGNQPQHF

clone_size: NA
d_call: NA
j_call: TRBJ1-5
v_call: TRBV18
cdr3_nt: TGTGCCAGCTCACCGGGTCGCAATCAGCCCCAGCATTTT
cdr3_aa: CASSPGRNQPQHF

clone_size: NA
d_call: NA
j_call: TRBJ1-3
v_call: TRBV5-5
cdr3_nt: TGTGCCAGCAGCTTGATCTTGGGCCAGAACTCTGGAAACACCATATATTTT
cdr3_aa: CASSLILGQNSGNTIYF

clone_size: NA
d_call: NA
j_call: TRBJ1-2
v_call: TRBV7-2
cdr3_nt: TGTGCCAGCAGGAAAAGATCTACCCCTGAACCGCCCTATGGCTACACCTTC
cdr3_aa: CASRKRSTPEPPYGYTF

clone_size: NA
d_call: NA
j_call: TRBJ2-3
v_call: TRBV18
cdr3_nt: TGTGCCAGCTCACGGCCAGGAGGGGGGATGACAGATACGCAGTATTTT
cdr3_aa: CASSRPGGGMTDTQYF

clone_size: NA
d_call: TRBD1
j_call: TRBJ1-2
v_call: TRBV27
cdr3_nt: TGTGCCAGCAGTGTAACGGGACAGGGGGACGGCTACACCTTC
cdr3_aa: CASSVTGQGDGYTF

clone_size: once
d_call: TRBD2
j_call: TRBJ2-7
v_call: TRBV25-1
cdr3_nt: TGTGCCAGCAGTGACCCGGGAGGCCACGAGCAGTACTTC
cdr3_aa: CASSDPGGHEQYF

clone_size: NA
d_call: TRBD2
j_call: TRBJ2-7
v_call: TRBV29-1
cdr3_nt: TGCAGCGTTTCCGGACTAGCGGGAGGGCCCTACGAGCAGTACTTC
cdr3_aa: CSVSGLAGGPYEQYF

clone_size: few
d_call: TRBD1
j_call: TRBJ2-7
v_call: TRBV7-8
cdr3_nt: TGTGCCAGCAGCTTCGCCACCACAATGCCGGGACAGTACTCCTACGAGCAGTACTTC
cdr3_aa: CASSFATTMPGQYSYEQYF

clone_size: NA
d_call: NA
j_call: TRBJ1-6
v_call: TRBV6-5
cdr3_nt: TGTGCCAGCCAGGCGGAAGGGATCTATAATTCACCCCTCCACTTT
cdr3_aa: CASQAEGIYNSPLHF

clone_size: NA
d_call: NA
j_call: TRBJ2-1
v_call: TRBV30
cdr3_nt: TGTGCCTGGAGCCTGGCGGGGGCTCGCAATGAGCAGTTCTTC
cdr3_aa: CAWSLAGARNEQFF

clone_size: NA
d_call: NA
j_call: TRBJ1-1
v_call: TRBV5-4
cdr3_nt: TGTGCCAGCAGCTTACAGGGCGGCACTGAAGCTTTCTTT
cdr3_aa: CASSLQGGTEAFF

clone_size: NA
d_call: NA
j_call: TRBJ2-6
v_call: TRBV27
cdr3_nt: TGTGCCAGCAGATTCTCTGGGGCCAACGTCCTGACTTTC
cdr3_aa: CASRFSGANVLTF

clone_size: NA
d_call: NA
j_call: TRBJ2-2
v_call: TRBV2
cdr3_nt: TGTGCCACCACGTCAGGGACGTCATCGACCGGGGAGCTGTTTTTT
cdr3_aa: CATTSGTSSTGELFF

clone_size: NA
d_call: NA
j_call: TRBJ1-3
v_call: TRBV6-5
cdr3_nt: TGTGCCACCCGGGTCGACTCTGGAAACACCATATATTTT
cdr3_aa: CATRVDSGNTIYF

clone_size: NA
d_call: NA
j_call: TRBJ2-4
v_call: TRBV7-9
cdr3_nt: TGTGCCAGCATGGAAGACTTAGCCAAAAACATTCAGTACTTC
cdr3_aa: CASMEDLAKNIQYF

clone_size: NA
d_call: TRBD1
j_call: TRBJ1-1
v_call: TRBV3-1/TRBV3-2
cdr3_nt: TGTGCCAGCAGCCCCCAACTCGTGGGACAGGGGATGAACACTGAAGCTTTCTTT
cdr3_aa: CASSPQLVGQGMNTEAFF

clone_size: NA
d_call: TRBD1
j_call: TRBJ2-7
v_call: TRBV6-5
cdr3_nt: TGTGCCAGCAGTCGAACCCGGGACAGGGCCTACGAGCAGTACTTC
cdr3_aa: CASSRTRDRAYEQYF

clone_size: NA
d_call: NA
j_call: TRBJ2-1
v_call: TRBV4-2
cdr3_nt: TGTGCCAGCAGCCCATCGGTGAGCGCCTCCTACAATGAGCAGTTCTTC
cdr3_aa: CASSPSVSASYNEQFF

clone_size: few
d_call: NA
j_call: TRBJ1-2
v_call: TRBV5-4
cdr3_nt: TGTGCCAGCAGCACCGGACAAGCTAACTATGGCTACACCTTC
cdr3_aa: CASSTGQANYGYTF

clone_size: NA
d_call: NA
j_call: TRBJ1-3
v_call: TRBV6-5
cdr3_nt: TGTGCCAGCAGTTACTCGTATGGGGGCTCTGGAAACACCATATATTTT
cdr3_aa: CASSYSYGGSGNTIYF

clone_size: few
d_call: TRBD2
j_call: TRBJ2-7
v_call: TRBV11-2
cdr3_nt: TGTGCCAGCAGGCAGCTAGCGGGAGGGGGCCACGAGCAGTACTTC
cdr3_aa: CASRQLAGGGHEQYF

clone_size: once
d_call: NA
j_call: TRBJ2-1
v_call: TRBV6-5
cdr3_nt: TGTGCCAGCAGAATACAGGGTAAGCGGCAGTTCTTC
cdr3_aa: CASRIQGKRQFF

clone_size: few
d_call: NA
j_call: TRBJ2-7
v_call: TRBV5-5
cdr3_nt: TGTGCCAGCAGCTTGGTTGGGCAGGGAAGCTCCTACGAGCAGTACTTC
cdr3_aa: CASSLVGQGSSYEQYF

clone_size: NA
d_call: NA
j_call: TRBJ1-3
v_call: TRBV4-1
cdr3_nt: TGCGCCAGCAGCCAGACAGTGACACGAGGAAACACCATATATTTT
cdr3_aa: CASSQTVTRGNTIYF

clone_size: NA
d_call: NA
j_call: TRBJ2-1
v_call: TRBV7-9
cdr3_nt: TGTGCCAGCAGCTTAGGGGCAGGGAACCCCTACAATGAGCAGTTCTTC
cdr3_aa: CASSLGAGNPYNEQFF

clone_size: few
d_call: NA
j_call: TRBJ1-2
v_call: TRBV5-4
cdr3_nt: TGTGCCAGCAGCTTGGGCCAAGGGAACTATGGCTACACCTTC
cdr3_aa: CASSLGQGNYGYTF

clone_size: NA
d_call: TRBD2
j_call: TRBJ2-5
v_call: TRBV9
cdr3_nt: TGTGCCAGCAGCGGAGCCGGGACTAAGGAGACCCAGTACTTC
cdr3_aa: CASSGAGTKETQYF

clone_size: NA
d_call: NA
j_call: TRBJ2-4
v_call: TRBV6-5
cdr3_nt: TGTGCCGTATACCGGGACCCCTGGGGCAAAAACATTCAGTACTTC
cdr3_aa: CAVYRDPWGKNIQYF

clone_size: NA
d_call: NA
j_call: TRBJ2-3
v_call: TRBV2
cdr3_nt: TGTGCCAGCAGACACAGGACAACCACAGATACGCAGTATTTT
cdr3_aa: CASRHRTTTDTQYF

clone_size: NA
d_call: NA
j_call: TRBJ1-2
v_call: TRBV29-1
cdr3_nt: TGCAGCGTTGAAGAGGTGGGGTTGAACTATGGCTACACCTTC
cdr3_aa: CSVEEVGLNYGYTF

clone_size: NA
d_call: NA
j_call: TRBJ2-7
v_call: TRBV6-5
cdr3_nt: TGTGCCAGCAGTTACAGGGACACTTACTACGAGCAGTACTTC
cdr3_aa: CASSYRDTYYEQYF

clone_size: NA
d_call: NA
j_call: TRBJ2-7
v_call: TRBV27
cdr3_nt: TGTGCCAGCAGTTTATCGAGAGGGGATCTGGGGGAGCAGTACTTC
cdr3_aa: CASSLSRGDLGEQYF

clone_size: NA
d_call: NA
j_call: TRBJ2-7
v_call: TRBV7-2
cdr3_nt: TGTGCCAGCAGCTTAATTCTCGAGCAGTACTTC
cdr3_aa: CASSLILEQYF

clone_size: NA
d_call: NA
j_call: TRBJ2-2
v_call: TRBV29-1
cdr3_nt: TGCAGCGCGAGAACAGGATCCACCGGGGAGCTGTTTTTT
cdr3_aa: CSARTGSTGELFF

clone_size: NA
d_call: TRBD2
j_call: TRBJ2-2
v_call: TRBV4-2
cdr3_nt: TGTGCCAGCAGCCAGTGGACTAGCGGGTCGAACACCGGGGAGCTGTTTTTT
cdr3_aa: CASSQWTSGSNTGELFF

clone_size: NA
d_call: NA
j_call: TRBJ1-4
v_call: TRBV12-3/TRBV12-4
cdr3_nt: TGTGCCAGCAGTTTCTACAGGACGGGAGAACTGTTTTTT
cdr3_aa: CASSFYRTGELFF

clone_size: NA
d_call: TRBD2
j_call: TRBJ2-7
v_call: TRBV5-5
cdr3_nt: TGTGCCAGCAGCCAAAATGTCGAGACTCTAAGCGGGGGGGTCTACGAGCAGTACTTC
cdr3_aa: CASSQNVETLSGGVYEQYF

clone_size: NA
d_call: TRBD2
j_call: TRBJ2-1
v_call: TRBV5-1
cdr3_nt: TGCGCCAGCAGCCTCACGACTAGCGGGACTTGGAATGAGCAGTTCTTC
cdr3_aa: CASSLTTSGTWNEQFF